This passage covers 9 T cell receptor beta chains from one sample sequenced in a study of neurological immune-mediated disorders. Time point of the sample: technical triplicate 1. TCRdb re-derived calls from the 5' RACE reads in MiXCR, one entry per CDR3 protein. Here the sample spans 35,000 to 40,000 distinct CDR3 sequences, approximately 10% being singletons. The specimen sequenced was PBMCs. The receptors here all came from a man between 60 and 75 years old with HTLV-1-associated myelopathy (HAM/TSP).

This clonotype has ten or more counts. J is TRBJ1-5 and V is TRBV28, with D perhaps TRBD1 (6 bases). The length of the CDR3 is 14 residues. Per germline, CDR1 MDHEN and CDR2 SYDVKM. Trimming removed 10 bases at V and 7 bases at J, with 20 bases between. The CDR3 region is CATGFGGVGQPQHF. The CDR3, as DNA: TGTGCCACGGGGTTCGGGGGCGTCGGCCAGCCCCAGCATTTT.

The table lists this clonotype with many counts. The rearrangement joins TRBV18 to TRBJ2-2, with 7 bases matching TRBD1. In germline, CDR1 is KGHSH, CDR2 LQKENI. The CDR3 has 15 amino acids. Germline trimming cut 3 bases from V and 6 bases from J; bases unmatched to any gene: 7. CDR3 in amino acids: CASSPTGSTAGELFF. The DNA for the CDR3 is TGTGCCAGCTCACCGACAGGGAGTACGGCCGGGGAGCTGTTTTTT.

Ten or more counts support this clonotype. The chain employs TRBV9 and TRBJ2-3; D may be TRBD1 (5 bases). Trimming left V 2 bases short and J 6 bases short, with 13 bases between. CDR3 length: 14 residues. Germline loops: CDR1 SGDLS, CDR2 YYNGEE. CDR3 sequence: CASSVSGREDTQYF. The DNA for the CDR3 is TGTGCCAGCAGCGTCTCAGGGCGCGAGGATACGCAGTATTTT.

This clonotype was detected many times. The gene calls are TRBV5-1 and TRBJ1-2; the match to TRBD1 covers 7 bases. With 2 bases clipped from V and 8 bases from J, the junction kept 6 bases outside the gene matches. The CDR3 extends over 13 amino acids. The germline V gene encodes CDR1 SGHRS and CDR2 YFSETQ. CDR3 nucleotide sequence: TGCGCCAGCAGCTTAGGGGGCGAATCCGGCTACACCTTC. Translating it yields CASSLGGESGYTF.

This clonotype appeared many times. CDR3: CASSSRTQETQYF. DNA of the CDR3: TGTGCCAGCTCGTCACGAACCCAAGAGACCCAGTACTTC. This chain joins TRBV18 and TRBJ2-5; unclear D gene. The germline V and J ends were trimmed by 6 bases and 1 base, with 9 bases remaining between them. In germline, CDR1 is KGHSH, CDR2 LQKENI. There are 13 residues in the CDR3.

This clonotype showed up just a few times. This sequence joins TRBV29-1 and TRBJ2-6; no clear D gene. CDR3 length: 12 residues. Germline assignment: CDR1 SQVTM and CDR2 ANQGSEA. V dropped 6 bases and J dropped 4 bases, with 7 bases sitting between them. The CDR3 bases are TGCAGCGTCGCTTCAGGGGCCAACGTCCTGACTTTC. It encodes CSVASGANVLTF.

There are many counts of this clonotype. This chain joins TRBV5-5 and TRBJ1-1; no definite D call. V was clipped by 1 base and J by 1 base, with 8 bases between them. Per germline, CDR1 SGHKS and CDR2 YYEKEE (reference sequence). This CDR3 comprises 14 residues. CDR3 nucleotide sequence: TGTGCCAGCAGCTTGTTTCTTGGGAACACTGAAGCTTTCTTT. Translating it yields CASSLFLGNTEAFF.

There are many counts of this clonotype. The J gene is TRBJ1-2, the V gene TRBV5-1; 8 positions agree with TRBD1. Germline values: CDR1 SGHRS, CDR2 YFSETQ. CDR3 length equals 14 residues. The V gene end was trimmed by 3 bases and the J gene end by 4 bases; junction bases not matched to a gene: 5. CDR3 sequence reads: CASSSGQGAYGYTF. CDR3 nucleotide sequence: TGCGCCAGCAGCTCTGGACAGGGCGCCTATGGCTACACCTTC.

This clonotype was seen many times. The V and J genes are TRBV5-6 and TRBJ1-2, with D tentatively TRBD1 (6 bases). V lost 6 bases to trimming and J lost 2 bases, with 8 bases between them. Germline-derived CDR1 and CDR2 are SGHDT and YYEEEE. The CDR3 consists of 12 residues. The CDR3 spells CASTTGNYGYTF. As DNA, the CDR3 is TGTGCCAGCACCACAGGGAACTATGGCTACACCTTC.